Below, 23 T cell receptor beta chains from the same sample are listed, as sequenced in a study of T cell responses to AZD1222 COVID-19 vaccine. The data were produced by immunoSEQ multiplex PCR, yet TCRdb's version contains in-frame clones alone and is incomplete. The profile shows fewer than 200,000 clones, around nine tenths of them singletons. Source: peripheral blood, taken 28 days after the second dose of the MenACWY control vaccine. Receptor source: an adult who received the MenACWY meningococcal vaccine as a control.

The chain is built from TRBV13 and TRBJ2-3; D perhaps matches TRBD2 (5 bases). The germline CDR1 and CDR2 sequences are PRHDT and FYEKMQ (reference sequence). V dropped 6 bases and J dropped 7 bases, with 14 bases sitting between them. The CDR3 consists of 13 residues. The DNA of the CDR3 is TGTGCCAGCAGTCCCCGGGGAGCGAATACGCAGTATTTT. It translates to CASSPRGANTQYF.

J is TRBJ2-3 and V is TRBV7-9; D not resolved. The V end was cut by 7 bases, the J end by 6 bases, with 8 bases between. Germline V gives CDR1 SEHNR, CDR2 FQNEAQ (reference sequence). This CDR3 has 11 residues. DNA of the CDR3: TGTGCCAGCACTCCGCTGGATACGCAGTATTTT. Residues: CASTPLDTQYF.

The chain combines TRBV6-1 with TRBJ1-6, with 7 nucleotides matching TRBD1. V was clipped by 3 bases and J by 11 bases; unmatched bases: 7. This CDR3 region has 14 residues. Germline V CDR1 and CDR2: MNHNS, SASEGT. The CDR3: CASSEGQTRTPLHF. In DNA, the CDR3 is TGTGCCAGCAGTGAGGGACAGACAAGAACACCCCTCCACTTT.

The chain uses TRBV6-6 and TRBJ2-5, with a possible D match to TRBD1 (5 bases). V shed 6 bases and J shed 1 base, with 24 bases lying between them. CDR3 length equals 18 residues. Germline loops: CDR1 MNHNY, CDR2 SVGAGI (reference sequence). The CDR3 reads CASSRQQQRATAQETQYF. Here the CDR3 DNA reads TGTGCCAGCAGCCGACAGCAGCAGCGCGCGACCGCCCAAGAGACCCAGTACTTC.

The rearrangement uses TRBV6-5 and TRBJ1-2, with 9 bases aligning to TRBD1. Germline-derived CDR1 and CDR2 are MNHEY and SVGAGI. The CDR3 totals 16 residues. V trimming: 0 bases; J trimming: 8 bases; junction bases outside the gene matches: 10. Here the CDR3 DNA reads TGTGCCAGCAGTTACTCGGGACAGGGACGAGAAGGGGGCTACACCTTC. Translation gives CASSYSGQGREGGYTF.

The chain's CDR3 is CASSLAAALEAFF. In DNA, the CDR3 is TGTGCCAGCAGCTTAGCGGCAGCACTTGAAGCTTTCTTT. The V and J genes are TRBV7-8 and TRBJ1-1, with D unclear. Germline V gene data show CDR1 as SGHVS and CDR2 as FQNEAQ. Trimming cost V 0 bases and J 7 bases, with 9 bases left between them. The CDR3 is 13 amino acids.

V is TRBV11-3 and J is TRBJ1-1, with a weak D call TRBD1 (5 bases). Germline V lookup: CDR1 SGHNT, CDR2 YENEEA. V was trimmed by 4 bases and J by 7 bases, leaving 13 bases between them. The CDR3 extends over 13 amino acids. The CDR3 DNA reads as TGTGCCAGCAGCTCCGTCCCAGGGCGTGAAGCTTTCTTT. Translated: CASSSVPGREAFF.

V gene TRBV18 combines with J gene TRBJ1-6, with a weak D call TRBD1 (6 bases). The germline V and J ends were trimmed by 4 bases and 5 bases, with 15 bases remaining between them. The CDR3 extends over 16 amino acids. Germline values: CDR1 KGHSH, CDR2 LQKENI. The CDR3 nucleotides read TGTGCCAGCTCACAGATACAGGGATCTCATAATTCACCCCTCCACTTT. Translation: CASSQIQGSHNSPLHF.

The V gene is TRBV11-2, the J gene TRBJ1-6; D remains ambiguous. V gave up 2 bases and J gave up 10 bases, with 15 bases separating them. The CDR3 extends over 15 amino acids. In germline, CDR1 is SGHAT, CDR2 FQNNGV. CDR3 loop: CASSLTRTGISPLHF. CDR3 bases: TGTGCCAGCAGCTTAACTAGGACGGGAATATCACCCCTCCACTTT.

The chain joins TRBV19 to TRBJ1-1; 12 positions match TRBD1. The CDR3 runs to 14 residues. The V gene end was trimmed by 10 bases and the J gene end by 7 bases; junction bases not matched to a gene: 10. Germline V gene sequence: CDR1 LNHDA, CDR2 SQIVND (reference sequence). The CDR3 coding sequence is TGTGCCATTTCCGGGACAGGGGGCGCGGGTGAAGCTTTCTTT. It yields the protein CAISGTGGAGEAFF. The full variable domain, rest sourced from reference TRBV19 and TRBJ1-1, is DGGITQSPKYLFRKEGQNVTLSCEQNLNHDAMYWYRQDPGQGLRLIYYSQIVNDFQKGDIAEGYSVSREKKESFPLTVTSAQKNPTAFYLCAISGTGGAGEAFFGQGTRLTVV.

V is TRBV12-3 or TRBV12-4 and J is TRBJ1-5; the D gene is possibly TRBD1 (6 bases). V lost 7 bases to trimming and J lost 3 bases, with 10 bases between them. The CDR3 sequence is 13 residues long. CDR3 loop: CASNPGANQPQHF. CDR3 coding DNA: TGTGCCAGCAATCCAGGGGCCAATCAGCCCCAGCATTTT.

This chain links TRBV18 with TRBJ1-6; D perhaps matches TRBD1 (6 bases). CDR3 length equals 15 residues. V was trimmed by 5 bases and J by 3 bases, leaving 11 bases between them. Germline CDR1 reads KGHSH; CDR2 reads LQKENI. The CDR3 DNA sequence: TGTGCCAGCTCAAGGGACACGGACTATAATTCACCCCTCCACTTT. Translated: CASSRDTDYNSPLHF.

This chain uses TRBV13 with TRBJ2-5; no clear D gene. CDR3 length: 15 residues. CDR1 is PRHDT and CDR2 is FYEKMQ in the germline V gene (reference sequence). Trimming cost V 0 bases and J 2 bases, with 10 bases left between them. The CDR3 reads CASSLGGYRQETQYF. The CDR3 DNA is TGTGCCAGCAGCTTAGGGGGTTATAGGCAAGAGACCCAGTACTTC. The complete variable domain, with remaining parts taken from reference TRBV13 and TRBJ2-5, reads AAGVIQSPRHLIKEKRETATLKCYPIPRHDTVYWYQQGPGQDPQFLISFYEKMQSDKGSIPDRFSAQQFSDYHSELNMSSLELGDSALYFCASSLGGYRQETQYFGPGTRLLVL.

This clone has only one observation. V usage is TRBV18 and J usage is TRBJ2-7; a weak D match, TRBD1 (6 bases). Trimming removed 3 bases from V and 5 bases from J, with 14 bases in between. Looked up from germline, CDR1 is KGHSH and CDR2 is LQKENI. The CDR3 runs to 14 residues. CDR3 DNA sequence: TGTGCCAGCTCACCGGTACAGGGTCTGAACGAGCAGTACTTC. Its translation: CASSPVQGLNEQYF. Variable domain in full (rest from reference TRBV18 and TRBJ2-7): NAGVMQNPRHLVRRRGQEARLRCSPMKGHSHVYWYRQLPEEGLKFMVYLQKENIIDESGMPKERFSAEFPKEGPSILRIQQVVRGDSAAYFCASSPVQGLNEQYFGPGTRLTVT.

This sequence joins TRBV19 and TRBJ1-6; D is perhaps TRBD1 (6 bases). Trimming shortened V by 5 bases and J by 7 bases, and 21 bases separated the two germline ends. CDR1 is LNHDA and CDR2 is SQIVND in the germline V gene (reference sequence). This CDR3 has 17 residues. The CDR3 protein is CASSRQGIIGGNSPLHF. The CDR3 region has the DNA TGTGCCAGTAGTCGGCAGGGGATAATTGGGGGCAATTCACCCCTCCACTTT. The full variable domain, with the rest looked up from reference TRBV19 and TRBJ1-6, is DGGITQSPKYLFRKEGQNVTLSCEQNLNHDAMYWYRQDPGQGLRLIYYSQIVNDFQKGDIAEGYSVSREKKESFPLTVTSAQKNPTAFYLCASSRQGIIGGNSPLHFGNGTRLTVT.

The chain recombines TRBV24-1 with TRBJ1-1, with 8 bases aligning to TRBD1. CDR1 is KGHDR and CDR2 is SFDVKD in the germline V gene. After removal of 3 bases from V and 10 bases from J, the junction contained 9 bases not matched to a gene. CDR3 length equals 14 residues. Here the CDR3 DNA reads TGTGCCACCAGTGATCATGGACAGGGATCGGGAGCTTTCTTT. Translation: CATSDHGQGSGAFF.

The chain carries TRBV10-2 and TRBJ2-6; maybe TRBD2 (5 bases). The CDR3 is made up of 17 amino acids. Between the trimmed V and J ends, which lost 2 bases and 0 bases, there was a span of 11 bases. Germline CDR1 and CDR2: WSHSY and SAAADI. The CDR3, as DNA: TGCGCCAGCAGTGAGGCCGGAGGCTTCTCTGGGGCCAACGTCCTGACTTTC. Translation gives CASSEAGGFSGANVLTF.

V gene TRBV18 combines with J gene TRBJ1-1; D is possibly TRBD1 (5 bases). Per the germline V gene, CDR1 is KGHSH and CDR2 is LQKENI. The CDR3 is 13 amino acids. Trimming took 6 bases from V and 5 from J, leaving 13 bases between them. The chain's CDR3 is CASSIAEGTEAFF. In DNA, the CDR3 is TGTGCCAGCTCCATCGCCGAGGGGACTGAAGCTTTCTTT.

This clone is a singleton in its sample. One end of the junction varies from germline; a read error may be responsible. This sequence joins TRBV19 and TRBJ2-1, with D perhaps TRBD2 (7 bases). Germline CDR1 and CDR2: LNHDA and SQIVND (reference sequence). CDR3 length: 16 residues. Written as DNA, the CDR3 is TGTGCCAGGAGTATAGGGGGGACTACCTCCTACAATGAGCAGTTCTTC. Amino acid sequence: CARSIGGTTSYNEQFF.

The V and J genes are TRBV9 and TRBJ1-4, with D uncertain. CDR3 length: 15 amino acids. V dropped 0 bases and J dropped 8 bases, with 14 bases sitting between them. Germline CDR1 and CDR2: SGDLS and YYNGEE. CDR3 nucleotides: TGTGCCAGCAGCGTAGGGGGAGGGATGGGAGAAAAACTGTTTTTT. It specifies CASSVGGGMGEKLFF.

This chain links TRBV4-1 with TRBJ1-5; no definite D call. This CDR3 contains 15 residues. Trimming took off 0 bases at V and 2 bases at J, with 8 bases between the two ends. Germline-derived CDR1 and CDR2 are MGHRA and YSYEKL. CDR3 region: CASSQDERGNQPQHF. CDR3 in DNA: TGCGCCAGCAGCCAAGATGAGCGGGGCAATCAGCCCCAGCATTTT.

V usage is TRBV9 and J usage is TRBJ2-1; TRBD2 is a possible D gene (5 bases). V was pared by 3 bases and J by 2 bases, with 15 bases between. The CDR3 extends over 16 amino acids. The V gene's germline CDR1 is SGDLS and CDR2 YYNGEE. In DNA form, the CDR3 reads TGTGCCAGCAGCGCTCTTCCGGGATCCACCTACAATGAGCAGTTCTTC. Translated, it gives CASSALPGSTYNEQFF. The variable domain in full, completed from reference TRBV9 and TRBJ2-1, reads DSGVTQTPKHLITATGQRVTLRCSPRSGDLSVYWYQQSLDQGLQFLIQYYNGEERAKGNILERFSAQQFPDLHSELNLSSLELGDSALYFCASSALPGSTYNEQFFGPGTRLTVL.

A single count supports this clone. In nucleotides, the CDR3 is TGTGCCAGCAGCTCAGCTAGCGACAGCTACAATGAGCAGTTCTTC. It specifies CASSSASDSYNEQFF. The rearrangement links TRBV7-9 to TRBJ2-1; tentative D call: TRBD2 (6 bases). Germline-derived CDR1 and CDR2 are SEHNR and FQNEAQ (reference sequence). The CDR3 loop spans 15 amino acids. V lost 4 bases and J 3 bases, leaving 13 bases between the germline ends.